A selection of T cell receptor beta chains follows, all from one sample in a study of blood T cell repertoires in COVID-19. Some clones are missing from TCRdb's copy, which holds only in-frame ones; the method was immunoSEQ multiplex PCR. The table records some 100,000 clones, 88% of them present only once. Sequenced: peripheral blood. The receptors shown here come from a woman aged 80 or older with active COVID-19. The CDR3 runs from the conserved cysteine through the conserved F or W. Size is omitted from some rows. Given values are once, few, many or a class for expanded clones.

j_call | v_call | clone_size | cdr3_aa
TRBJ2-7 | TRBV4-2 | NA | CASSQELAGVYEQYF
TRBJ2-3 | TRBV18 | once | CASSPGVSTDTQYF
TRBJ2-3 | TRBV2 | NA | CASSVGDRAPYF
TRBJ1-1 | TRBV5-4 | once | CASSRQGWMNTEAFF
TRBJ2-2 | TRBV14 | NA | CASSQEERGELFF
TRBJ2-3 | TRBV27 | NA | CASYRTSGTDTQYF
TRBJ1-6 | TRBV28 | NA | CASSLLDRGISYNSPLHF
TRBJ1-1 | TRBV6-5 | NA | CASRYREETEAFF
TRBJ1-6 | TRBV28 | once | CASSQGYNSPLHF
TRBJ1-5 | TRBV28 | NA | CASTLGDTGQPQHF
TRBJ1-4 | TRBV19 | few | CASSDRVNEKLFF
TRBJ2-7 | TRBV3-1/TRBV3-2 | NA | CASSLRWSGIYEQYF
TRBJ1-3 | TRBV28 | NA | CASVTNPGQGNTIYF
TRBJ2-5 | TRBV7-2 | NA | CASSSRGWGETQYF
TRBJ2-1 | TRBV30 | NA | CAWSVASEPPDDEQFF
TRBJ2-2 | TRBV7-3 | NA | CASSLTGREGRSGELFF
TRBJ2-7 | TRBV13 | NA | CASSPSGSGYEQYF